The 29 T cell receptor beta chains below were found in one sample sequenced in a study of blood T cell repertoires in COVID-19. Sequencing was performed with immunoSEQ multiplex PCR; in TCRdb, only in-frame clones are kept and a portion is missing. The sample lists over 150,000 clones, around nine tenths occurring once. Sequenced material: peripheral blood. The receptor set was obtained from a woman younger than 30 who had recovered from COVID-19.

The chain couples TRBV27 to TRBJ1-3, with D hard to call. The CDR3 is 13 amino acids. V shed 9 bases and J shed 0 bases, with 9 bases lying between them. The germline gives CDR1 MNHEY, CDR2 SMNVEV (reference sequence). The CDR3 DNA is TGTGCCAGTAGAGCTCTCTCTGGAAACACCATATATTTT. Its translation is CASRALSGNTIYF.

In this sample, this clone turned up a few times. This chain connects TRBV15 to TRBJ2-7; possibly TRBD1 for D (6 bases). Trimming removed 0 bases from V and 3 bases from J, with 12 bases in between. Germline loops: CDR1 LNHNV, CDR2 YYDKDF (reference sequence). The CDR3 is made up of 15 amino acids. The CDR3: CATSREETGLYEQYF. The DNA of the CDR3 is TGTGCCACCAGCAGAGAAGAGACAGGCCTCTACGAGCAGTACTTC.

CDR3 sequence: CASSVQGSVLGETQYF. Written as DNA, the CDR3 is TGTGCCAGCAGCGTACAGGGTTCCGTACTCGGAGAGACCCAGTACTTC. The chain is built from TRBV9 and TRBJ2-5, with TRBD1 as a possible D gene (5 bases). The V end lost 1 base, the J end lost 4 bases, and 17 bases lay between the germline ends. The CDR3 totals 16 residues. CDR1 is SGDLS and CDR2 is YYNGEE in the germline V gene.

This sequence joins TRBV15 and TRBJ2-3, with 11 bases that match TRBD2. The ends lost 0 bases at V and 6 bases at J; junction bases unmatched: 5. This CDR3 has 16 residues. CDR1 and CDR2 from the germline V gene are LNHNV and YYDKDF (reference sequence). The CDR3 DNA is TGTGCCACCAGCAGAGATTGGGCTAGCGGGGGGGATACGCAGTATTTT. It encodes CATSRDWASGGDTQYF.

The V gene is TRBV7-9, the J gene TRBJ2-7; 8 bases align to TRBD1. The germline V gene has CDR1 SEHNR and CDR2 FQNEAQ (reference sequence). With V trimmed by 1 base and J by 7 bases, 3 bases remained unmatched. This CDR3 region has 13 residues. The CDR3 DNA is TGTGCCAGCAGCTTAGGGACAGGGAGGGAGCAGTACGTC. Its protein product is CASSLGTGREQYV.

The rearrangement links TRBV2 to TRBJ2-5; TRBD1 is a possible D gene (5 bases). V was clipped by 2 bases and J by 5 bases, with 12 bases between them. There are 14 residues in the CDR3. Germline lookup yields CDR1 SNHLY and CDR2 FYNNEI. As DNA, the CDR3 is TGTGCCAGCAGTGAAAATGGGGCTGCGGAGACCCAGTACTTC. Translated: CASSENGAAETQYF.

The chain couples TRBV3-1 (or the pseudogene TRBV3-2) to TRBJ2-7; 10 positions agree with TRBD2. V shed 4 bases and J 5 bases; nucleotides not matched to a gene: 5. The CDR3 is made up of 14 amino acids. Germline CDR1 is LGHDT and CDR2 is YNNKEL (reference sequence). CDR3 sequence: CASSRASGSDEQYV. DNA for the CDR3: TGTGCCAGCAGCCGGGCTAGCGGGAGCGACGAGCAGTACGTC.

Turning to this clone: This CDR3 is also generated by other DNA sequences in the sample. The chain uses TRBV5-1 and TRBJ1-1; D unresolved. This CDR3 has 15 amino acids. Trimming removed 2 bases at V and 2 bases at J, with 13 bases between. Germline V CDR1 and CDR2: SGHRS, YFSETQ. The CDR3 DNA reads TGCGCCAGCAGCTTTCGGACGGGAAGAAACACTGAAGCTTTCTTT. Encoded protein: CASSFRTGRNTEAFF.

The chain carries TRBV24-1 and TRBJ2-3, with 7 bases matching TRBD1. Losses at the gene ends were 3 bases for V and 4 bases for J; bases not matched to a gene: 9. The germline gives CDR1 KGHDR, CDR2 SFDVKD. This CDR3 is 16 amino acids long. The CDR3 sequence is CATSDQTGLSADTQYF. The CDR3 DNA is TGTGCCACCAGTGATCAGACAGGGTTGTCTGCAGATACGCAGTATTTT.

This clone has ten or more counts. The chain joins TRBV14 to TRBJ2-1; D perhaps matches TRBD1 (7 bases). V lost 1 base to trimming and J lost 11 bases, with 15 bases between them. The germline V gene encodes CDR1 SGHDN and CDR2 FVKESK. This CDR3 has 14 amino acids. The CDR3 here is CASSQGVRGAKQFF. The CDR3, as DNA: TGTGCCAGCAGCCAAGGCGTCAGGGGGGCCAAGCAGTTCTTC.

V is TRBV4-1 and J is TRBJ2-1; TRBD2 matches at 7 bases. Germline assignment: CDR1 MGHRA and CDR2 YSYEKL. Trimming removed 3 bases from V and 6 bases from J; junction bases left unmatched: 8. This CDR3 region has 15 residues. CDR3 sequence: CASSQGTIGRNEQFF. The CDR3 DNA sequence: TGCGCCAGCAGCCAGGGGACTATCGGACGCAATGAGCAGTTCTTC.

V and J are TRBV27 and TRBJ1-3; D call uncertain. V was shortened by 2 bases and J by 0 bases, with 17 bases between the two germline ends. The CDR3 extends over 18 amino acids. Looked up from germline, CDR1 is MNHEY and CDR2 is SMNVEV (reference sequence). CDR3 DNA sequence: TGTGCCAGCAGTTTAGAGCGGACGGGTGAGAGCTCTGGAAACACCATATATTTT. Its protein is CASSLERTGESSGNTIYF.

The chain uses TRBV24-1 and TRBJ2-5; 9 positions match TRBD2. The germline CDR1 and CDR2 sequences are KGHDR and SFDVKD. This CDR3 is 17 amino acids long. Losses at the gene ends were 0 bases for V and 0 bases for J; bases not matched to a gene: 4. The CDR3 spells CATSDLPRGGDQETQYF. CDR3 bases: TGTGCCACCAGTGATTTGCCCCGCGGGGGGGACCAAGAGACCCAGTACTTC.

The chain is built from TRBV19 and TRBJ1-2; a weak D match, TRBD1 (5 bases). The CDR3 is 14 residues long. V lost 3 bases, J lost 3 bases, and 11 bases lay in between. Germline assignment: CDR1 LNHDA and CDR2 SQIVND (reference sequence). CDR3 protein: CASSMYGGDYGYTF. In DNA, the CDR3 is TGTGCCAGTAGTATGTACGGAGGGGACTATGGCTACACCTTC.

The chain joins TRBV4-3 to TRBJ2-1; D possibly corresponds to TRBD1 (6 bases). The CDR3 has 16 residues. Germline loops: CDR1 LGHNA, CDR2 YSLEER. V was trimmed by 0 bases and J by 2 bases, leaving 11 bases between them. This chain's CDR3 is CASSQEQGMAYNEQFF. The CDR3 DNA reads TGCGCCAGCAGCCAAGAACAGGGTATGGCCTACAATGAGCAGTTCTTC.

The chain carries TRBV30 and TRBJ2-3; D is possibly TRBD2 (6 bases). V lost 4 bases to trimming and J lost 7 bases, with 21 bases between them. Germline V CDR1 and CDR2: GTSNPN, SVGIG (reference sequence). CDR3 length equals 15 residues. CDR3 amino acids: CAWTHKTREEHTQYF. Here the CDR3 DNA reads TGTGCCTGGACCCACAAGACTAGGGAGGAACATACGCAGTATTTT.

On this clone: The sample holds other DNA sequences that translate to the same CDR3. V and J are TRBV9 and TRBJ2-3; 13 bases agree with TRBD2. This CDR3 has 16 amino acids. Germline trimming cut 2 bases from V and 1 base from J; bases unmatched to any gene: 1. Germline-derived CDR1 and CDR2 are SGDLS and YYNGEE. CDR3 loop: CASSVGLAGGTDTQYF. The CDR3 DNA reads as TGTGCCAGCAGCGTCGGACTAGCGGGGGGCACAGATACGCAGTATTTT.

The chain is built from TRBV6-4 and TRBJ2-1, with 8 bases lining up with TRBD2. CDR1 and CDR2 from the germline V gene are MRHNA and SNTAGT. CDR3 size: 15 residues. V lost 8 bases and J lost 2; bases outside the gene matches: 8. The CDR3 coding sequence is TGTGCCAGCTTGACGGGGGGGAGAGCCTACAATGAGCAGTTCTTC. Its translation: CASLTGGRAYNEQFF.

This chain connects TRBV19 to TRBJ1-6; 9 positions agree with TRBD1. The CDR3 contains 15 residues. Germline CDR1 reads LNHDA; CDR2 reads SQIVND (reference sequence). V was clipped by 8 bases and J by 9 bases; unmatched bases: 11. CDR3 amino acids: CASRDRDYPPSPLHF. The CDR3 coding sequence is TGTGCCAGTCGGGACAGGGACTACCCCCCTTCACCCCTCCACTTT. Filled out from reference TRBV19 and TRBJ1-6, the complete variable domain reads DGGITQSPKYLFRKEGQNVTLSCEQNLNHDAMYWYRQDPGQGLRLIYYSQIVNDFQKGDIAEGYSVSREKKESFPLTVTSAQKNPTAFYLCASRDRDYPPSPLHFGNGTRLTVT.

The DNA for the CDR3 is TGTGCCAGCAGTGAAGCGCCTTGGACTAGCGGGAGTTACGAGCAGTACGTC. This sequence encodes CASSEAPWTSGSYEQYV. J is TRBJ2-7 and V is TRBV6-1; 13 positions agree with TRBD2. This CDR3 has 17 amino acids. The junction had 6 bases not matched to a gene; V was cut back by 0 bases and J by 4 bases. CDR1 is MNHNS and CDR2 is SASEGT in the germline V gene.

The chain employs TRBV4-3 and TRBJ2-1; a weak D match, TRBD2 (5 bases). The germline CDR1 and CDR2 sequences are LGHNA and YSLEER. Trimming stripped 6 bases from V and 9 bases from J, with 9 bases between. The CDR3 runs to 11 residues. As DNA, the CDR3 is TGCGCCAGCAGTGGACTCGGTGAGCAGTTCTTC. Its protein is CASSGLGEQFF.

V gene TRBV28 combines with J gene TRBJ1-6; D unresolved. V lost 5 bases and J lost 10, with 18 bases in between. The CDR3 spans 15 residues. Germline lookup yields CDR1 MDHEN and CDR2 SYDVKM. Written as DNA, the CDR3 is TGTGCCAGCAGTCGGGCGGGCCCGAGAGCCTCACCCCTCCACTTT. This encodes CASSRAGPRASPLHF. Combining the CDR3 with reference TRBV28 and TRBJ1-6 gives the whole variable domain DVKVTQSSRYLVKRTGEKVFLECVQDMDHENMFWYRQDPGLGLRLIYFSYDVKMKEKGDIPEGYSVSREKKERFSLILESASTNQTSMYLCASSRAGPRASPLHFGNGTRLTVT.

This clone appeared a few times. The V and J genes are TRBV5-4 and TRBJ2-2; D may be TRBD2 (6 bases). The CDR3 is made up of 14 amino acids. The germline V and J ends were trimmed by 4 bases and 5 bases, with 12 bases remaining between them. Germline V gene data show CDR1 as SGHNT and CDR2 as YYREEE (reference sequence). Here the CDR3 reads CASSHTGGTGELFF. CDR3 sequence (DNA): TGTGCCAGCAGCCACACCGGAGGGACCGGGGAGCTGTTTTTT.

The J gene is TRBJ1-2, the V gene TRBV4-3, with TRBD1 matching 7 bases. The CDR3 length is 16 residues. V shed 0 bases, J shed 4 bases, and the junction held 8 bases outside the gene matches. The germline V gene encodes CDR1 LGHNA and CDR2 YSLEER. CDR3 in DNA: TGCGCCAGCAGCCAAGAGAGAGACAGGGTTGGCTATGGCTACACCTTC. Translation: CASSQERDRVGYGYTF.

The chain couples TRBV3-1 (or the pseudogene TRBV3-2) to TRBJ2-3; weak D call: TRBD1 (5 bases). V was pared by 1 base and J by 5 bases, with 22 bases between. The CDR3 length is 18 residues. Germline V gives CDR1 LGHDT, CDR2 YNNKEL (reference sequence). The CDR3 bases are TGTGCCAGCAGCCAAGCCTTTACGCTAGGGGCGTTTGGAGATACGCAGTATTTT. This sequence encodes CASSQAFTLGAFGDTQYF.

This chain connects TRBV24-1 to TRBJ1-1; 7 bases fit TRBD1. The junction had 10 bases not matched to a gene; V was cut back by 3 bases and J by 4 bases. The CDR3 sequence is 16 residues long. Per the germline V gene, CDR1 is KGHDR and CDR2 is SFDVKD. DNA for the CDR3: TGTGCCACCAGTGATCTGGGGACAGCGGGAGGCACTGAAGCTTTCTTT. Translated: CATSDLGTAGGTEAFF.

The chain carries TRBV30 and TRBJ1-1, with D possibly TRBD1 on 5 matching bases. This CDR3 is 13 amino acids long. Deletions cut 3 bases from V and 1 base from J, with 9 bases between. Germline V gene sequence: CDR1 GTSNPN, CDR2 SVGIG (reference sequence). The CDR3 sequence: CAWREQANTEAFF. The CDR3 nucleotides are TGTGCCTGGAGGGAACAGGCGAACACTGAAGCTTTCTTT.

J is TRBJ1-1 and V is TRBV3-1 (or the pseudogene TRBV3-2); no clear D gene. The CDR3 loop spans 14 amino acids. V was pared by 4 bases and J by 5 bases, with 14 bases between. Germline V gene data show CDR1 as LGHDT and CDR2 as YNNKEL (reference sequence). CDR3 coding DNA: TGTGCCAGCAGCCGGCCCTCTCGGAGTACTGAAGCTTTCTTT. Translated, it gives CASSRPSRSTEAFF.

The chain recombines TRBV5-1 with TRBJ2-5, with TRBD2 identical over 11 bases. Germline CDR1 reads SGHRS; CDR2 reads YFSETQ. The CDR3 length is 15 residues. The V segment lost 4 bases and the J segment 2 bases; nucleotides outside the gene matches: 4. The CDR3 DNA follows: TGCGCCAGCAGCCCGGGACTAGCGGATCAAGAGACCCAGTACTTC. Protein: CASSPGLADQETQYF.